This TCR beta chain was sequenced in a study of blood T cell repertoires in COVID-19. Turning to the study itself: PBMCs, B-cell-depleted T cells, or T cells provided the cDNA or gDNA that made up the material.

The germline CDR1 and CDR2 sequences are MDHEN and SYDVKM. CDR3 length: 13 amino acids. V was shortened by 5 bases and J by 6 bases, with 13 bases between the two germline ends. Sequenced by immunoSEQ multiplex PCR; TCRdb stores in-frame clones only, minus some. This sample has roughly 240,000 clones, with over 65% found just once. This sequence joins TRBV28 and TRBJ2-5; D gene ambiguous. Sequenced sample: peripheral blood. The origin of this receptor is a man in his sixties who had recovered from COVID-19. The CDR3: CASSGPRSKTQYF. Here the CDR3 DNA reads TGTGCCAGCAGTGGCCCAAGATCGAAGACCCAGTACTTC.